These 30 T cell receptor beta chains originate from one sample sequenced in a study of cytomegalovirus exposure and HLA in healthy donors. Primers for the PCR totalled 60 Vbeta and 13 Jbeta. Measured with immunoSEQ multiplex PCR; TCRdb has only the in-frame clones, and not every one. The sample includes some 170,000 clones, 80% to 90% of them seen just once. Specimen: PBMCs. The receptors were sampled from a woman aged 18-29 years in good health and CMV-seronegative.

The J gene is TRBJ2-1, the V gene TRBV7-8; 13 bases are shared with TRBD2. Germline CDR1 SGHVS, CDR2 FQNEAQ. The CDR3 loop spans 16 amino acids. V shed 5 bases and J 8 bases; nucleotides not matched to a gene: 9. CDR3: CASSIRRLAGGDEQFF. CDR3 bases: TGTGCCAGCAGCATCAGACGACTAGCGGGAGGTGATGAGCAGTTCTTC.

A note on this clone: Other DNA sequences in the same sample also yield this CDR3. This chain connects TRBV6-5 to TRBJ2-1; 9 bases are shared with TRBD2. V shed 3 bases, J shed 8 bases, and the junction held 8 bases outside the gene matches. Germline-derived CDR1 and CDR2 are MNHEY and SVGAGI. The CDR3 has 15 amino acids. The CDR3 region is CASSYGSSGKDEQFF. The CDR3 nucleotides are TGTGCCAGCAGTTATGGTTCTAGCGGGAAGGATGAGCAGTTCTTC.

The J gene is TRBJ2-2, the V gene TRBV5-1; D ambiguous. Germline V gene lookup returns CDR1 SGHRS and CDR2 YFSETQ. The ends were cut back, 1 base at V and 4 bases at J, with 2 bases in the middle. The CDR3 length is 12 residues. CDR3 coding DNA: TGCGCCAGCAGCTTGCTCACCGGGGAGCTGTTTTTT. Protein product: CASSLLTGELFF.

The V call is TRBV25-1, the J call TRBJ2-1; 8 positions match TRBD2. This CDR3 comprises 14 residues. Germline CDR1 and CDR2: MGHDK and SYGVNS. V dropped 10 bases and J dropped 5; count of bases not matched to a gene: 10. The chain's CDR3 is CATLGAGGHNEQFF. The CDR3 coding sequence is TGTGCCACCTTAGGGGCGGGGGGCCACAATGAGCAGTTCTTC.

This clone has only a few counts. The rearrangement links TRBV19 to TRBJ1-6; 9 bases match TRBD1. There are 16 residues in the CDR3. CDR1 LNHDA and CDR2 SQIVND come from the germline V gene (reference sequence). Germline trimming cut 5 bases from V and 6 bases from J; bases unmatched to any gene: 8. CDR3 sequence reads: CASSLDLTGGNSPLHF. The DNA of the CDR3 is TGTGCCAGTAGTCTCGACTTGACAGGGGGTAATTCACCCCTCCACTTT.

The genes are TRBV11-1 and TRBJ2-6; possible D gene TRBD1, 5 bases. The V end was cut by 1 base, the J end by 4 bases, with 8 bases between. Germline V lookup: CDR1 SGHAT, CDR2 FQDESV (reference sequence). The CDR3 runs to 15 residues. The CDR3 nucleotides are TGTGCCAGCAGCTTAGAGGGGCTCGGGGCCAACGTCCTGACTTTC. Translation: CASSLEGLGANVLTF.

The chain joins TRBV4-1 to TRBJ1-3; D remains unclear. Germline values: CDR1 MGHRA, CDR2 YSYEKL. This CDR3 spans 15 amino acids. The ends were cut back, 0 bases at V and 7 bases at J, with 13 bases in the middle. The CDR3 here is CASSQDFIYRNTIYF. CDR3 sequence (DNA): TGCGCCAGCAGCCAAGATTTTATATATCGGAACACCATATATTTT.

J is TRBJ1-6 and V is TRBV5-4, with 7 nucleotides matching TRBD1. CDR3 length equals 16 residues. V was clipped by 4 bases and J by 0 bases; unmatched bases: 4. The germline CDR1 and CDR2 sequences are SGHNT and YYREEE (reference sequence). The CDR3 nucleotides are TGTGCCAGCAGCGAGACAGGGACCTCCTATAATTCACCCCTCCACTTT. It codes for CASSETGTSYNSPLHF.

The chain couples TRBV28 to TRBJ2-1; 14 positions agree with TRBD2. Germline loops: CDR1 MDHEN, CDR2 SYDVKM. This CDR3 region has 19 residues. Trimming cost V 4 bases and J 2 bases; bases outside gene matches: 10. The CDR3 loop reads CASSWLGTSGSRAYNEQFF. CDR3 DNA sequence: TGTGCCAGCAGTTGGTTGGGGACTAGCGGGAGTCGCGCCTACAATGAGCAGTTCTTC.

V is TRBV2 and J is TRBJ2-1; D perhaps matches TRBD2 (7 bases). Germline V gene lookup returns CDR1 SNHLY and CDR2 FYNNEI. The CDR3 spans 12 residues. V lost 1 base and J 10 bases, leaving 8 bases between the germline ends. The CDR3: CASSEGGGEQFF. DNA of the CDR3: TGTGCCAGCAGTGAAGGGGGGGGCGAGCAGTTCTTC.

The chain recombines TRBV5-3 with TRBJ2-1; TRBD2 matches at 7 bases. TRBV5-3 is sorted into the ORF group, with uncertain function. V was pared by 4 bases and J by 15 bases, with 13 bases of the junction left unmatched. The CDR3 spans 13 residues. Here the CDR3 reads CARSPALGREGFF. The CDR3 DNA follows: TGTGCCAGAAGCCCGGCGTTGGGCAGGGAGGGGTTCTTC.

The sample holds one count of this clone. The chain uses TRBV5-8 and TRBJ2-7, with 13 bases matching TRBD2. Germline V CDR1 and CDR2: SGHTS, YDEGEE. The CDR3 totals 15 residues. With V trimmed by 0 bases and J by 5 bases, 2 bases remained unmatched. CDR3 coding DNA: TGTGCCAGCAGCTTGGGGACTAGCGGGAGTAACGAGCAGTACTTC. It translates to CASSLGTSGSNEQYF.

The chain has TRBV19 and TRBJ1-5; D is undetermined. The V end lost 0 bases, the J end lost 0 bases, and 12 bases lay between the germline ends. The CDR3 spans 17 residues. Germline V lookup: CDR1 LNHDA, CDR2 SQIVND (reference sequence). The CDR3 DNA reads as TGTGCCAGTAGTATAGATTCGGCGCGGGTTAGCAATCAGCCCCAGCATTTT. Amino acids: CASSIDSARVSNQPQHF.

V usage is TRBV6-1 and J usage is TRBJ2-7; D perhaps matches TRBD2 (6 bases). The germline CDR1 and CDR2 sequences are MNHNS and SASEGT. The CDR3 has 13 residues. Trimming pared 6 bases from V and 2 bases from J, leaving 11 bases between. The CDR3 spells CASRQAGTYEQYF. The CDR3 DNA follows: TGTGCCAGCAGGCAGGCGGGGACCTACGAGCAGTACTTC.

This clone has only a few counts. This chain connects TRBV11-3 to TRBJ2-1; no definite D call. This CDR3 is 13 amino acids long. Trimming cost V 1 base and J 4 bases, with 5 bases left between them. Per germline, CDR1 SGHNT and CDR2 YENEEA. In DNA, the CDR3 is TGTGCCAGCAGCTTAGCCAAATACAATGAGCAGTTCTTC. This sequence encodes CASSLAKYNEQFF. Looking up the rest from reference TRBV11-3 and TRBJ2-1 gives the full variable domain: EAGVVQSPRYKIIEKKQPVAFWCNPISGHNTLYWYLQNLGQGPELLIRYENEEAVDDSQLPKDRFSAERLKGVDSTLKIQPAELGDSAVYLCASSLAKYNEQFFGPGTRLTVL.

This clone was detected only once. The chain links TRBV5-1 to TRBJ2-3; 16 bases agree with TRBD2. CDR3 length equals 15 residues. V lost 4 bases, J lost 4 bases, and 0 bases stayed unmatched. The germline gives CDR1 SGHRS, CDR2 YFSETQ. The CDR3 sequence: CASSGTSGGADTQYF. In DNA, the CDR3 is TGCGCCAGCAGCGGGACTAGCGGGGGGGCAGATACGCAGTATTTT.

The rearrangement joins TRBV6-6 to TRBJ2-7; D gene ambiguous. V shed 2 bases and J shed 4 bases, with 9 bases lying between them. CDR3 length equals 13 residues. Germline CDR1 reads MNHNY; CDR2 reads SVGAGI (reference sequence). Here the CDR3 DNA reads TGTGCCAGCAGTTACATGATGAGTTACGAGCAGTACTTC. Translated, it gives CASSYMMSYEQYF.

This clone showed up just once. The chain links TRBV28 to TRBJ1-5; TRBD1 matches 9 bases. The CDR3 covers 14 residues. Germline V gene sequence: CDR1 MDHEN, CDR2 SYDVKM. With 10 bases clipped from V and 7 bases from J, the junction kept 11 bases outside the gene matches. CDR3 in DNA: TGTGCCATCCTACTGGGACAGGGTAACCAGCCCCAGCATTTT. It codes for CAILLGQGNQPQHF.

This chain links TRBV4-1 with TRBJ1-3; D uncertain. This CDR3 is 17 amino acids long. V was trimmed by 0 bases and J by 0 bases, leaving 12 bases between them. Germline V lookup: CDR1 MGHRA, CDR2 YSYEKL. The CDR3 region has the DNA TGCGCCAGCAGCCAAGATCGATCCCGGAGCTCTGGAAACACCATATATTTT. It is translated as CASSQDRSRSSGNTIYF.

This clone came up a few times. The gene calls are TRBV7-9 and TRBJ1-2, with 7 bases lining up with TRBD1. Losses at the gene ends were 4 bases for V and 3 bases for J; bases not matched to a gene: 8. Germline assignment: CDR1 SEHNR and CDR2 FQNEAQ (reference sequence). The CDR3 is 15 residues long. The CDR3 nucleotides are TGTGCCAGCAGCTCCGGGACAGCATTGTACTATGGCTACACCTTC. As protein: CASSSGTALYYGYTF.

The chain joins TRBV11-2 to TRBJ2-1; 9 bases agree with TRBD2. V was clipped by 4 bases and J by 12 bases; unmatched bases: 7. The germline gives CDR1 SGHAT, CDR2 FQNNGV. This CDR3 has 13 amino acids. CDR3 sequence reads: CASSSGEAGGQFF. The CDR3 DNA follows: TGTGCCAGCAGCTCCGGAGAAGCGGGGGGGCAGTTCTTC.

The chain links TRBV13 to TRBJ2-1; 9 nucleotides align to TRBD2. This CDR3 comprises 14 residues. With 5 bases clipped from V and 12 bases from J, the junction kept 11 bases outside the gene matches. Germline V lookup: CDR1 PRHDT, CDR2 FYEKMQ (reference sequence). CDR3: CASSLRLAEKGQFF. CDR3 bases: TGTGCCAGCAGCCTCCGACTAGCGGAGAAAGGGCAGTTCTTC.

Details on this clone: A junction end diverges from the germline sequence, so it may reflect a read error. The CDR3 DNA sequence: TGTTCCAGCAGCTTATTCGAGGATACGCAGTATTTT. Protein sequence: CSSSLFEDTQYF. The rearrangement uses TRBV7-9 and TRBJ2-3, with D unresolved. This CDR3 comprises 12 residues. Germline V CDR1 and CDR2: SEHNR, FQNEAQ (reference sequence).

CDR3 sequence: CASSSGQVATEAFF. The CDR3 DNA reads as TGTGCCAGCAGTTCGGGACAGGTGGCCACTGAAGCTTTCTTT. J is TRBJ1-1 and V is TRBV6-5; TRBD1 aligns across 8 bases. This CDR3 has 14 amino acids. V trimming: 4 bases; J trimming: 4 bases; junction bases outside the gene matches: 5. Germline V CDR1 and CDR2: MNHEY, SVGAGI.

The rearrangement joins TRBV7-9 to TRBJ1-6, with D uncertain. V shed 4 bases and J shed 6 bases, with 4 bases lying between them. CDR1 is SEHNR, CDR2 FQNEAQ, per germline (reference sequence). This CDR3 region has 12 residues. CDR3 in DNA: TGTGCCAGCAGCTCCCTTAATTCACCCCTCCACTTT. It encodes CASSSLNSPLHF.

The rearrangement uses TRBV7-8 and TRBJ1-4; tentatively, D is TRBD1 (5 bases). The CDR3 totals 16 residues. Between the trimmed V and J ends, which lost 5 bases and 8 bases, there was a span of 21 bases. Germline CDR1 SGHVS, CDR2 FQNEAQ. The CDR3, as DNA: TGTGCCAGCAGCCAAAATTTCAGGGTTGGGGTAGAAAAACTGTTTTTT. Translation gives CASSQNFRVGVEKLFF.

V is TRBV5-5 and J is TRBJ1-5; 8 nucleotides agree with TRBD1. The germline V gene has CDR1 SGHKS and CDR2 YYEKEE (reference sequence). CDR3 length equals 15 residues. Trimming removed 4 bases from V and 4 bases from J; junction bases left unmatched: 7. CDR3 bases: TGTGCCAGCAGCCGTAATGGACAGGGAAATCAGCCCCAGCATTTT. Protein product: CASSRNGQGNQPQHF.

This rearrangement joins TRBV25-1 to TRBJ2-5; 7 nucleotides agree with TRBD1. Trimming took 3 bases from V and 2 from J; bases not matched to a gene: 6. Germline CDR1 and CDR2: MGHDK and SYGVNS. This CDR3 comprises 15 residues. CDR3 sequence reads: CASSDAGTVQETQYF. CDR3 in DNA: TGTGCCAGCAGTGACGCCGGGACAGTACAAGAGACCCAGTACTTC.

The V gene is TRBV7-9, the J gene TRBJ2-5, with D possibly being TRBD2 (6 bases). The CDR3 runs to 14 residues. The V gene lost 4 bases and the J gene lost 2 bases, with 11 bases spanning the gap. Germline-derived CDR1 and CDR2 are SEHNR and FQNEAQ (reference sequence). The CDR3 region has the DNA TGTGCCAGCAGCTCCCTGGGGGGACAAGAGACCCAGTACTTC. Translated: CASSSLGGQETQYF.

V is TRBV5-1 and J is TRBJ2-6; TRBD1 matches at 10 bases. CDR3 size: 17 residues. The germline V gene has CDR1 SGHRS and CDR2 YFSETQ. Germline trimming cut 0 bases from V and 2 bases from J; bases unmatched to any gene: 2. The CDR3 nucleotides are TGCGCCAGCAGCTTGGTGGGGACAGGGGCTGGGGCCAACGTCCTGACTTTC. Encoded protein: CASSLVGTGAGANVLTF.